The 11 T cell receptor beta chains reported below all come from one sample, sequenced in a study of response to subunit inactivated influenza vaccine. Using its own MiXCR run on the RT-PCR reads, TCRdb lists one record per CDR3 protein. This sample has under 850,000 distinct CDR3 sequences, with less than 20% found just once. The sample in question was PBMCs from blood, obtained 5 days after vaccination. These receptors were obtained from a man aged 45-65 years who received an inactivated influenza vaccine.

This clonotype was picked up a small number of times. This sequence joins TRBV6-2 or TRBV6-3 and TRBJ2-7; TRBD2 agrees at 9 bases. The CDR3 is made up of 15 amino acids. Trimming cost V 5 bases and J 2 bases; bases outside gene matches: 7. Germline V gene sequence: CDR1 MNHEY, CDR2 SVGEGT. The DNA of the CDR3 is TGTGCCAGCAGTACAGCGGGAGGTGTCCCCTACGAGCAGTACTTC. Translation gives CASSTAGGVPYEQYF.

The genes are TRBV6-1 and TRBJ2-2; D assignment may be TRBD1 or TRBD2 (6 bases each). V was clipped by 8 bases and J by 0 bases, with 10 bases between them. The V gene's germline CDR1 is MNHNS and CDR2 SASEGT. The CDR3 is 14 residues long. The CDR3 sequence: CASARGANTGELFF. In nucleotides, the CDR3 is TGTGCCAGCGCAAGGGGGGCGAACACCGGGGAGCTGTTTTTT.

This clonotype appeared many times. V usage is TRBV2 and J usage is TRBJ2-7; TRBD1 aligns across 9 bases. The length of the CDR3 is 14 residues. Germline V gene sequence: CDR1 SNHLY, CDR2 FYNNEI. V was clipped by 6 bases and J by 5 bases; unmatched bases: 8. The CDR3 spells CASSRGDRVDEQYF. The CDR3, as DNA: TGTGCCAGCAGCCGTGGGGACAGGGTGGACGAGCAGTACTTC.

Details on this clonotype: A much larger clone differs from this one at a single base, so this may be a read error. V and J are TRBV12-3 or TRBV12-4 and TRBJ1-2; possible D gene TRBD1, 6 bases. This CDR3 contains 15 residues. The CDR3 nucleotides are TGTGCCAGCAGTTTATCTTCCCTCCTGGGGGCTGGCTACATCTTC. Protein product: CASSLSSLLGAGYIF.

The chain joins TRBV29-1 to TRBJ2-3; 9 nucleotides align to TRBD2. The CDR3 totals 14 residues. Germline lookup yields CDR1 SQVTM and CDR2 ANQGSEA. J lost 3 bases, V lost 4 bases, and 5 bases had no gene match. CDR3 sequence: CSVAGGRATDTQYF. CDR3 coding DNA: TGCAGCGTTGCTGGCGGGAGGGCAACAGATACGCAGTATTTT.

In its sample, this clonotype was seen a few times. J is TRBJ1-2 and V is TRBV5-6; D unclear. V lost 2 bases to trimming and J lost 5 bases, with 19 bases between them. The CDR3 has 16 residues. From germline, CDR1 is SGHDT and CDR2 YYEEEE. As DNA, the CDR3 is TGTGCCAGCAGCTTTTACGATATCAGGAACAGTTATGGCTACACCTTC. This translates into CASSFYDIRNSYGYTF.

This clonotype was seen more than once but under ten times. The chain combines TRBV5-1 with TRBJ2-1; D unresolved. V was cut by 2 bases and J by 2 bases, with 11 bases left in between. Germline lookup yields CDR1 SGHRS and CDR2 YFSETQ. The CDR3 totals 15 residues. CDR3 region: CASSLALPPYNEQFF. The DNA of the CDR3 is TGCGCCAGCAGCTTAGCTCTCCCCCCCTACAATGAGCAGTTCTTC.

There are a few counts of this clonotype. The V call is TRBV4-2, the J call TRBJ1-4; TRBD1 matches at 8 bases. V shed 2 bases and J 7 bases; nucleotides not matched to a gene: 9. CDR1 is LGHNA, CDR2 YNFKEQ, per germline. CDR3 length equals 16 residues. The CDR3 region has the DNA TGTGCCAGCAGCCAACCGAACGGACAGGGCGGTGAAAAACTGTTTTTT. It is translated as CASSQPNGQGGEKLFF.

The chain has TRBV28 and TRBJ2-7; 9 positions match TRBD1. Germline values: CDR1 MDHEN, CDR2 SYDVKM. The CDR3 totals 15 residues. V lost 4 bases and J lost 5; bases outside the gene matches: 9. The CDR3 nucleotides are TGTGCCAGCAGTTCACCGGGACAGGGTCGAAACGAGCAGTACTTC. Encoded protein: CASSSPGQGRNEQYF.

V gene TRBV4-2 combines with J gene TRBJ2-7, with TRBD1 as a possible D gene (6 bases). The V end lost 4 bases, the J end lost 6 bases, and 16 bases lay between the germline ends. Per germline, CDR1 LGHNA and CDR2 YNFKEQ. The CDR3 sequence is 14 residues long. The CDR3, as DNA: TGTGCCAGCAGCCGTAGGATGGGGGCCGTCGAGCAGTACTTC. Its translation: CASSRRMGAVEQYF.

This chain connects TRBV12-3 or TRBV12-4 to TRBJ2-7, with D perhaps matching TRBD1 or TRBD2 (6 bases each). V was cut by 0 bases and J by 7 bases, with 13 bases left in between. This CDR3 spans 14 amino acids. In nucleotides, the CDR3 is TGTGCCAGCAGTTTAGCTAGCGGCACAGGGGAGCAGTACTTC. Translation: CASSLASGTGEQYF.